Given below is one TCR beta chain in context. Antigen: not known. This entry comes from a study of cytomegalovirus exposure and HLA in healthy donors. Study context: Within the Caucasian-associated ancestry cluster were 81% of the approximately 390 genotyped donors. Findings and caveats of the study: TCR beta V- and J-gene trimming was later associated with a missense DCLRE1C variant. Roughly 170 TCR beta chains were listed as cytomegalovirus-associated.

Per the germline V gene, CDR1 is MNHEY and CDR2 is SVGAGI. Losses at the gene ends were 5 bases for V and 6 bases for J; bases not matched to a gene: 9. The CDR3 covers 15 residues. Both 60 Vbeta primers and 13 Jbeta primers went into the PCR. Only in-frame clones appear in the TCRdb table, and some are missing; sequencing was by immunoSEQ multiplex PCR. This sample carries around 130,000 clones, more than 80% of them seen once, and the ten largest clones take under 7.5%. This sequence originates from a woman in her 30s in good health and CMV-seropositive. Sequenced input: PBMCs. The chain employs TRBV6-5 and TRBJ1-2, with 10 positions matching TRBD1. The CDR3 sequence: CASSTPGQGSDGYTF. The CDR3 bases are TGTGCCAGCAGTACCCCGGGACAGGGGTCAGATGGCTACACCTTC.